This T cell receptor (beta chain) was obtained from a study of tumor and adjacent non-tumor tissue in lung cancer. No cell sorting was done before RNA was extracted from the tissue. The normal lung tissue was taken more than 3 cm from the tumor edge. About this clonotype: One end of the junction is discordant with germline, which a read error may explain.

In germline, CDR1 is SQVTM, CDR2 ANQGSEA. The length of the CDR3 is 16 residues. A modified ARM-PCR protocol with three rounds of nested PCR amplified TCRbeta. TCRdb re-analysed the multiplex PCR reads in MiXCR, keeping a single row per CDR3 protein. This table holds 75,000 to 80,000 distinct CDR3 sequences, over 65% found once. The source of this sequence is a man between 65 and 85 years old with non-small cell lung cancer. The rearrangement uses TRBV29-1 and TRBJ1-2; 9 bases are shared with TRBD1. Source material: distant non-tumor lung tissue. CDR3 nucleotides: TGCAGCGTCGTCCCGGGACAGGGAACGAGAGACTATGGGTACACCTTC. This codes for CSVVPGQGTRDYGYTF.